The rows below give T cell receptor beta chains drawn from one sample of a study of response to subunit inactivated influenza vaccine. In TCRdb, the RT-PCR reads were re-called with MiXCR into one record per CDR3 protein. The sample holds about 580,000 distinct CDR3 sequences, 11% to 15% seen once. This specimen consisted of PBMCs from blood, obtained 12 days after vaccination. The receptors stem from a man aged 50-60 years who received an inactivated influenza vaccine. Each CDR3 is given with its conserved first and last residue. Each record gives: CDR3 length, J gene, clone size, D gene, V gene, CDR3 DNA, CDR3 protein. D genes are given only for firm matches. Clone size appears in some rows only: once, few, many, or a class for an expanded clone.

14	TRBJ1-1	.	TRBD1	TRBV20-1	TGCAGTGCTAGAGATTACAGGGGCGGAACTGAAGCTTTCTTT	CSARDYRGGTEAFF
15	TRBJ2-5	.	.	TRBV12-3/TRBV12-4	TGTGCCAGCACACTGGACGGGGGCGAGGAAGAGACCCAGTACTTC	CASTLDGGEEETQYF
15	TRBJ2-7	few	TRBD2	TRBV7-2	TGTGCCAGCAGCTCACTAGCGGGAGGGCTGTACGAGCAGTACTTC	CASSSLAGGLYEQYF
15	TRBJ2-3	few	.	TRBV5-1	TGCGCCAGCAGCATGGGGACGGCCCGCACAGATACGCAGTATTTT	CASSMGTARTDTQYF
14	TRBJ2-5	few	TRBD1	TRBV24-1	TGTGCCACCAGTGATTGGGACAGCCAAGAGACCCAGTACTTC	CATSDWDSQETQYF
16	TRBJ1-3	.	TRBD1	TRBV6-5	TGTGCCAGCAGTTACTCGGCCGGGACAGCCGGAAACACCATATATTTT	CASSYSAGTAGNTIYF
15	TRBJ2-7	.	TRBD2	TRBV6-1	TGTGCCAGCACCCACCTCGGAACGGGGGGCTACGAGCAGTACTTC	CASTHLGTGGYEQYF
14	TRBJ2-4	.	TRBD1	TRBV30	TGTGCCTGGAGTCGGACGGGACAGAAAAACATTCAGTACTTC	CAWSRTGQKNIQYF
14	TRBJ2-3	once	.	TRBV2	TGTGCCAGCAGAGGCGTTTCTGGAACAGATACGCAGTATTTT	CASRGVSGTDTQYF
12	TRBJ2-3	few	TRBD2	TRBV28	TGTGCCAGCGGGCTCGGGAGGGTTAAGCAGTATTTT	CASGLGRVKQYF
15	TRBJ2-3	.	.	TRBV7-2	TGTGCCAGCAGCTTCTTCAGAGGCTTAGGAGATACGCAGTATTTT	CASSFFRGLGDTQYF
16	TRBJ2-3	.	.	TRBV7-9	TGTGCCAGCAGCGACGCGGGGACAGAGAGCACAGATACGCAGTATTTT	CASSDAGTESTDTQYF
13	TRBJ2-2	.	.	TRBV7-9	TGTGCCAGCCGGGACCAGAACACCGGGGAGCTGTTTTTT	CASRDQNTGELFF
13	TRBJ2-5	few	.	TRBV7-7	TGTGCTAGCAGCTTAGAGGGGAAAGAGACCCAGTACTTC	CASSLEGKETQYF
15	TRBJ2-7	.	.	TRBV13	TGTGCCAGCAGCCCTGGTTTAGGGCCGTCCTACGAGCAGTACTTC	CASSPGLGPSYEQYF
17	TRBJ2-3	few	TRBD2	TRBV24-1	TGTGCCACCAGTGATCCGCGGACTAGCGGGAGGCATGATACGCAGTATTTT	CATSDPRTSGRHDTQYF
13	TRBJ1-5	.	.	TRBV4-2	TGTGCCAGCAGCCAAGGCGGAGGAGAGCCCCAGCATTTT	CASSQGGGEPQHF
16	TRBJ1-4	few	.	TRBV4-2	TGTGCCAGCAGCCAAGGACCGGCAGGGAATAATGAAAAACTGTTTTTT	CASSQGPAGNNEKLFF
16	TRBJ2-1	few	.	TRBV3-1	TGTGCCAGCAGCCAAGATCTCGGGGGCACATACAATGAGCAGTTCTTC	CASSQDLGGTYNEQFF
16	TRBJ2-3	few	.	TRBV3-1	TGTGCCAGCAGCCCCTCATGGGCGGAAAGCACAGATACGCAGTATTTT	CASSPSWAESTDTQYF
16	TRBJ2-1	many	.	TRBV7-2	TGTGCCAGCAGCTTAGCCCATAGCGGAGTCTACAATGAGCAGTTCTTC	CASSLAHSGVYNEQFF
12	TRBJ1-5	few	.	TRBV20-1	TGCAGTGCTAGAGAGACCAATCAGCCCCAGCATTTT	CSARETNQPQHF
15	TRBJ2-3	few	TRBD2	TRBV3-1	TGTGCCAGCAGCGCCTATCTAGCGGACACAGATACGCAGTATTTT	CASSAYLADTDTQYF
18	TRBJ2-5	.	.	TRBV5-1	TGCGCCAGCAGCTTGGTGTTCGACAACAGGCCCTTTAGGGAGACCCAGTACTTC	CASSLVFDNRPFRETQYF
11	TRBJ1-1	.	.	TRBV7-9	TGTGCCAGCAGCTTAATCTGGGAAGCTTTCTTT	CASSLIWEAFF
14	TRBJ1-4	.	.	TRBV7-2	TGTGCCAGCAGCTTAGATAGTGCTAATGAAAAACTGTTTTTT	CASSLDSANEKLFF
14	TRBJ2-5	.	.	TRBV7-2	TGTGCCAGCAGCTTAGGAACGGGACCGACCCCCCAGTACTTC	CASSLGTGPTPQYF